One sample yielded the 11 T cell receptor beta chains listed below, sequenced in a study of blood T cell repertoires in COVID-19. Sequenced by immunoSEQ multiplex PCR; TCRdb stores in-frame clones only, minus some. The sample carries some 300,000 clones, about nine tenths recorded once. The source material was peripheral blood. These TCRs come from a woman aged 25 to 39 who had recovered from COVID-19.

This chain links TRBV7-2 with TRBJ1-2; D perhaps matches TRBD1 (6 bases). The CDR3 has 14 residues. Germline assignment: CDR1 SGHTA and CDR2 FQGNSA. Trimming pared 4 bases from V and 0 bases from J, leaving 9 bases between. In DNA, the CDR3 is TGTGCCAGCAGCTACAGGGCAACTAACTATGGCTACACCTTC. Translated: CASSYRATNYGYTF.

This chain links TRBV6-4 with TRBJ2-3, with 13 bases matching TRBD2. The V and J ends lost 2 bases and 4 bases, in that order; junction bases with no gene match: 0. CDR3 length: 15 amino acids. CDR1 is MRHNA, CDR2 SNTAGT, per germline. CDR3 bases: TGTGCCAGCAGTGACACTAGCGGGGGGGCAGATACGCAGTATTTT. Translation: CASSDTSGGADTQYF.

The J gene is TRBJ2-4, the V gene TRBV6-5, with 9 bases aligning to TRBD2. Per germline, CDR1 MNHEY and CDR2 SVGAGI. Trimming removed 5 bases from V and 6 bases from J; junction bases left unmatched: 8. This CDR3 region has 15 residues. The CDR3 coding sequence is TGTGCCAGCAGTAGAACCGGGACTAGCAGAAACATTCAGTACTTC. The encoded protein is CASSRTGTSRNIQYF.

V is TRBV18 and J is TRBJ1-2, with D maybe TRBD1 (6 bases). The ends were cut back, 3 bases at V and 4 bases at J, with 18 bases in the middle. Germline V gene data show CDR1 as KGHSH and CDR2 as LQKENI. This CDR3 is built from 16 residues. The CDR3 region is CASSPPGGTVGYGYTF. The CDR3 DNA reads TGTGCCAGCTCACCTCCGGGGGGCACAGTCGGCTATGGCTACACCTTC.

The chain joins TRBV9 to TRBJ2-1; 9 bases are shared with TRBD2. CDR3 length: 15 residues. The V and J ends lost 4 bases and 6 bases, in that order; junction bases with no gene match: 8. Germline CDR1 and CDR2: SGDLS and YYNGEE. The CDR3 coding sequence is TGTGCCAGCAGCCCGCGGGGGGGGAGTTCCAATGAGCAGTTCTTC. Protein sequence: CASSPRGGSSNEQFF.

The rearrangement joins TRBV27 to TRBJ2-3; TRBD2 aligns across 8 bases. With 5 bases clipped from V and 3 bases from J, the junction kept 10 bases outside the gene matches. Germline V lookup: CDR1 MNHEY, CDR2 SMNVEV (reference sequence). The CDR3 length is 16 residues. As DNA, the CDR3 is TGTGCCAGCAGTCCGATAGGAGCGGGGGCTACAGATACGCAGTATTTT. It codes for CASSPIGAGATDTQYF.

Comment on this clone: Other DNA sequences of this sample code for an identical CDR3. This rearrangement joins TRBV28 to TRBJ1-2, with TRBD1 identical over 8 bases. The CDR3 runs 13 residues. J lost 4 bases, V lost 5 bases, and 3 bases had no gene match. CDR1 is MDHEN and CDR2 is SYDVKM in the germline V gene. For the CDR3, the DNA is TGTGCCAGCAGTCCCGACAGGGGCTATGGCTACACCTTC. It specifies CASSPDRGYGYTF.

The chain links TRBV19 to TRBJ1-5; possible D gene TRBD1, 6 bases. With 2 bases removed from V and 5 bases from J, the gap between germline ends came to 10 bases. The CDR3 consists of 14 residues. Germline V CDR1 and CDR2: LNHDA, SQIVND (reference sequence). The CDR3 DNA reads as TGTGCCAGTAGTATAAAGGACAGAGATCAGCCCCAGCATTTT. The encoded protein is CASSIKDRDQPQHF.

This rearrangement joins TRBV10-3 to TRBJ2-2, with D perhaps matching TRBD2 (5 bases). CDR3 length equals 16 residues. The germline V gene encodes CDR1 ENHRY and CDR2 SYGVKD. Trimming stripped 6 bases from V and 5 bases from J, with 19 bases between. CDR3 protein: CAIRNSKRTVTGELFF. CDR3 in DNA: TGTGCCATCAGGAATTCCAAGCGGACCGTAACCGGGGAGCTGTTTTTT.

V and J are TRBV20-1 and TRBJ1-1; D not resolved. This CDR3 is 11 amino acids long. CDR1 DFQATT and CDR2 SNEGSKA come from the germline V gene (reference sequence). V was shortened by 6 bases and J by 1 base, with 6 bases between the two germline ends. The DNA for the CDR3 is TGCAGTGCCCACTCGAACACTGAAGCTTTCTTT. Protein sequence: CSAHSNTEAFF.

Turning to this clone: This CDR3 is also generated by other DNA sequences in the sample. The genes are TRBV6-1 and TRBJ1-2; D ambiguous. CDR3 length: 13 amino acids. Trimming stripped 2 bases from V and 4 bases from J, with 8 bases between. In germline, CDR1 is MNHNS, CDR2 SASEGT. The CDR3 coding sequence is TGTGCCAGCAGTGAACGCAGGCTCTATGGCTACACCTTC. Protein product: CASSERRLYGYTF.